One and the same sample provided the 8 T cell receptor beta chains below, sequenced in a study of blood T cell repertoires in COVID-19. Using immunoSEQ multiplex PCR, the repertoire was profiled, and TCRdb retains in-frame clones only, with some absent. This table has around 28,000 clones, around nine tenths appearing once. The sample taken for sequencing was peripheral blood. These receptors were taken from a human donor in a cohort sampled during active COVID-19.

CDR3 loop: CASSLPGATTNEKLFF. CDR3 DNA: TGTGCCAGCAGCCTTCCAGGGGCGACAACTAATGAAAAACTGTTTTTT. The gene calls are TRBV3-1 (or the pseudogene TRBV3-2) and TRBJ1-4, with a tentative D call TRBD1 (6 bases). CDR1 and CDR2 from the germline V gene are LGHDT and YNNKEL (reference sequence). The V end lost 4 bases, the J end lost 0 bases, and 12 bases lay between the germline ends. The CDR3 extends over 16 amino acids.

The chain couples TRBV7-9 to TRBJ2-3, with D unresolved. The germline V gene encodes CDR1 SEHNR and CDR2 FQNEAQ (reference sequence). Trimming removed 0 bases at V and 4 bases at J, with 17 bases between. CDR3 length: 17 residues. DNA of the CDR3: TGTGCCAGCAGCTTAGCGACCCAGCAATTAGGAGCAGATACGCAGTATTTT. This gives the protein CASSLATQQLGADTQYF. The whole variable domain, filled in from reference TRBV7-9 and TRBJ2-3, reads DTGVSQNPRHKITKRGQNVTFRCDPISEHNRLYWYRQTLGQGPEFLTYFQNEAQLEKSRLLSDRFSAERPKGSFSTLEIQRTEQGDSAMYLCASSLATQQLGADTQYFGPGTRLTVL.

The rearrangement links TRBV28 to TRBJ2-6; the D gene is possibly TRBD1 (6 bases). Germline V gives CDR1 MDHEN, CDR2 SYDVKM. V lost 6 bases and J lost 0, with 15 bases in between. This CDR3 has 17 amino acids. For the CDR3, the DNA is TGTGCCAGCAGACTAAGACAGGCGTACTCTGGGGCCAACGTCCTGACTTTC. This codes for CASRLRQAYSGANVLTF.

This rearrangement joins TRBV29-1 to TRBJ2-1; D unclear. Germline assignment: CDR1 SQVTM and CDR2 ANQGSEA. This CDR3 has 13 residues. The V gene lost 3 bases and the J gene lost 0 bases, with 6 bases spanning the gap. CDR3 region: CSVDADSYNEQFF. DNA of the CDR3: TGCAGCGTTGATGCGGACTCCTACAATGAGCAGTTCTTC.

This sequence joins TRBV4-1 and TRBJ1-2; D gene ambiguous. There are 14 residues in the CDR3. Trimming removed 3 bases from V and 3 bases from J, with 11 bases in between. The germline V gene encodes CDR1 MGHRA and CDR2 YSYEKL. The CDR3 DNA follows: TGCGCCAGCAGCCATTCAGACTGGGACTATGGCTACACCTTC. It encodes CASSHSDWDYGYTF.

This chain uses TRBV6-5 with TRBJ1-4; D perhaps matches TRBD1 (6 bases). The CDR3 is 16 residues long. Germline CDR1 reads MNHEY; CDR2 reads SVGAGI. Between the trimmed V and J ends, which lost 4 bases and 4 bases, there was a span of 16 bases. The chain's CDR3 is CASSSLPTGNNEKLFF. In DNA form, the CDR3 reads TGTGCCAGCAGTTCACTCCCGACAGGAAATAATGAAAAACTGTTTTTT.

The chain recombines TRBV4-3 with TRBJ2-7; a possible D gene is TRBD2 (5 bases). Trimming removed 0 bases at V and 6 bases at J, with 9 bases between. CDR3 length equals 13 residues. Germline V gene sequence: CDR1 LGHNA, CDR2 YSLEER. CDR3 nucleotide sequence: TGCGCCAGCAGCCAAGACACGGGGATCGAGCAGTACTTC. It is translated as CASSQDTGIEQYF.

The chain links TRBV3-1 (or the pseudogene TRBV3-2) to TRBJ1-2; perhaps TRBD1 as D (5 bases). This CDR3 has 14 residues. Germline lookup yields CDR1 LGHDT and CDR2 YNNKEL (reference sequence). Between the trimmed V and J ends, which lost 0 bases and 4 bases, there was a span of 9 bases. The CDR3 region has the DNA TGTGCCAGCAGCCAAGATCGCAGGGTCTATGGCTACACCTTC. It encodes CASSQDRRVYGYTF.